Below, one TCR beta chain is given with its context. Its antigen is not known. The sample originates from a study of radiotherapy plus CTLA-4 blockade in lung cancer. Study findings and constraints: How blood T cell clones changed early, along with interferon-beta, reportedly forecast response best. Some TCR clones had been derived from tumors. These clones expanded in peripheral blood after radiotherapy plus ipilimumab.

Assay: immunoSEQ multiplex PCR; the TCRdb copy retains only in-frame clones and omits some. In the table there are approximately 40,000 clones, 70% to 80% of which are singletons. Germline-derived CDR1 and CDR2 are SGDLS and YYNGEE. The V end was cut by 4 bases, the J end by 4 bases, with 17 bases between. The CDR3 length is 16 residues. The chain carries TRBV9 and TRBJ2-2; maybe TRBD1 (5 bases). Sequences were derived from peripheral blood, sampled from a patient treated with radiotherapy plus ipilimumab. The source of this sequence is a human donor with non-small cell lung cancer whose response to radiotherapy plus ipilimumab could not be evaluated. The CDR3 nucleotides read TGTGCCAGCAGCCTACGTGGGCAGGGTGGCACCGGGGAGCTGTTTTTT. It is translated as CASSLRGQGGTGELFF.